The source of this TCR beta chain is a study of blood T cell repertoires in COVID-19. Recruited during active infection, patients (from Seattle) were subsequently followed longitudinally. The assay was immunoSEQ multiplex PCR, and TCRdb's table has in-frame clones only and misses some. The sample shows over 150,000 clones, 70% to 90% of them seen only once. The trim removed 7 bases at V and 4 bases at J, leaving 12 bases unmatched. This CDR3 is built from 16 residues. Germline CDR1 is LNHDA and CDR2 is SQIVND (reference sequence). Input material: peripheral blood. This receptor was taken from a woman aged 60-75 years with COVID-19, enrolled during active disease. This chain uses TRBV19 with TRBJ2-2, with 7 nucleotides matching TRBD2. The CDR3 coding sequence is TGTGCCAGTATCCCAGCGGGATCGGTGGGCACCGGGGAGCTGTTTTTT. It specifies CASIPAGSVGTGELFF.